This entry lists 22 T cell receptor beta chains sequenced from one sample in a study of T cells expressing NK-cell markers. TCRdb re-called the 5' RACE reads, yielding one record per CDR3 amino acid sequence without DNA. The sample is made up of about 410,000 distinct CDR3 sequences, and the top ten hold about 10% of it. The specimen was blood T cells: a sorted CD56 or NKG2C T cell subset, CD4+ or CD8+ T cells, or bulk PBMC T cells (not recorded which). The receptor set was obtained from a woman between 50 and 59 years old in good health.

V is TRBV12-3 or TRBV12-4 and J is TRBJ2-7. The CDR3 runs 13 residues. CDR3 region: CASSPQIPYEQYF.

V gene TRBV20-1 combines with J gene TRBJ1-2. Germline CDR1 and CDR2: DFQATT and SNEGSKA (reference sequence). This CDR3 is built from 11 residues. The CDR3 spells CSGETLGGYTF.

This chain uses TRBV20-1 with TRBJ2-1; the TRBD1 assignment by TCRdb is unverifiable without DNA. This CDR3 contains 15 residues. The germline CDR1 and CDR2 sequences are DFQATT and SNEGSKA (reference sequence). CDR3 protein: CSARDRVREGNEQFF.

The rearrangement uses TRBV12-3 or TRBV12-4 and TRBJ2-5; TCRdb's D gene call, TRBD1, goes unchecked for lack of DNA. This CDR3 has 14 amino acids. The CDR3 reads CASSLRRGGETQYF.

The CDR3 spells CASTEGTSGMMGTQYF. This chain connects TRBV2 to TRBJ2-5; TCRdb's D call, TRBD2, is unchecked because there is no DNA. Germline assignment: CDR1 SNHLY and CDR2 FYNNEI. This CDR3 contains 16 residues.

The chain uses TRBV20-1 and TRBJ2-1. Germline V CDR1 and CDR2: DFQATT, SNEGSKA (reference sequence). This CDR3 spans 14 amino acids. This CDR3 reads CSARDGSRVNEQFF.

V and J are TRBV12-3 or TRBV12-4 and TRBJ1-4; TCRdb names TRBD1, which stays unverified in the absence of DNA. The CDR3 runs to 11 residues. The CDR3 region is CASTGGGKLFF.

CDR3 residues: CASSNLIAGEVHEQYF. V usage is TRBV12-3 or TRBV12-4 and J usage is TRBJ2-7; the TCRdb call, TRBD2, lacks DNA for checking. The length of the CDR3 is 16 residues.

The chain is built from TRBV27 and TRBJ1-2. The CDR3 is made up of 13 amino acids. CDR1 is MNHEY and CDR2 is SMNVEV in the germline V gene (reference sequence). The CDR3 is CASSFRVGNGYTF.

This sequence joins TRBV9 and TRBJ1-2; TCRdb's assignment of TRBD1 cannot be checked, as there is no DNA. CDR3 length equals 16 residues. Germline loops: CDR1 SGDLS, CDR2 YYNGEE. This CDR3 is CASSTQNPWSNYGYTF.

The chain links TRBV20-1 to TRBJ1-2. This CDR3 comprises 16 residues. Germline CDR1 DFQATT, CDR2 SNEGSKA (reference sequence). CDR3 protein: CSARDRGPGPSYGYTF.

The chain has TRBV5-5 and TRBJ1-2; TCRdb gives TRBD1 as the D gene, but with no DNA this cannot be confirmed. The CDR3 extends over 15 amino acids. Germline V CDR1 and CDR2: SGHKS, YYEKEE (reference sequence). CDR3 loop: CASSPHFGGTLGYTF. The whole variable domain, filled in from reference TRBV5-5 and TRBJ1-2, reads DAGVTQSPTHLIKTRGQQVTLRCSPISGHKSVSWYQQVLGQGPQFIFQYYEKEERGRGNFPDRFSARQFPNYSSELNVNALLLGDSALYLCASSPHFGGTLGYTFGSGTRLTVV.

The CDR3 here is CASGFEPEDQETQYF. This rearrangement joins TRBV7-8 to TRBJ2-5. The CDR3 has 15 residues. Per germline, CDR1 SGHVS and CDR2 FQNEAQ.

V gene TRBV7-2 combines with J gene TRBJ2-5; lacking DNA, the TRBD1 call made by TCRdb goes unchecked. The CDR3 contains 14 residues. Germline-derived CDR1 and CDR2 are SGHTA and FQGNSA. CDR3: CASRKGGLQETQYF.

The chain has TRBV10-3 and TRBJ2-3; TCRdb names TRBD2, which stays unverified in the absence of DNA. This CDR3 spans 15 amino acids. The germline V gene encodes CDR1 ENHRY and CDR2 SYGVKD. The CDR3 reads CATTSTSGRGGTQYF.

The V and J genes are TRBV20-1 and TRBJ2-4; TCRdb designates TRBD2, a call that cannot be tested without DNA. The CDR3 spans 16 residues. The germline CDR1 and CDR2 sequences are DFQATT and SNEGSKA (reference sequence). This CDR3 is CSARIPGAGTKNIQYF.

This chain joins TRBV2 and TRBJ2-7; the TCRdb call, TRBD1, lacks DNA for checking. From germline, CDR1 is SNHLY and CDR2 FYNNEI. The CDR3 loop spans 15 amino acids. The CDR3: CASNIRGEHSYEQYF.

V usage is TRBV12-3 or TRBV12-4 and J usage is TRBJ2-1; TCRdb indicates TRBD1, and absent DNA this call remains unverified. This CDR3 comprises 16 residues. The CDR3 protein is CASSLGRGHGDNEQFF.

The chain uses TRBV5-1 and TRBJ1-4; with no DNA, the TCRdb D assignment of TRBD1 cannot be verified. Germline V gene sequence: CDR1 SGHRS, CDR2 YFSETQ. This CDR3 is built from 14 residues. The CDR3 here is CASSRTGEREKLFF.

The rearrangement joins TRBV7-7 to TRBJ2-3; checking the TCRdb D call of TRBD1 is not possible without DNA. This CDR3 is built from 16 residues. CDR1 and CDR2 from the germline V gene are SSHAT and FNYEAQ (reference sequence). The CDR3 loop is CASSPGVARPVDTQYF. The full variable domain, completed using reference TRBV7-7 and TRBJ2-3, is GAGVSQSPRYKVTKRGQDVTLRCDPISSHATLYWYQQALGQGPEFLTYFNYEAQPDKSGLPSDRFSAERPEGSISTLTIQRTEQRDSAMYRCASSPGVARPVDTQYFGPGTRLTVL.

The chain uses TRBV15 and TRBJ2-6; TCRdb reports TRBD1, a call that lacks DNA to check it against. The CDR3 has 17 amino acids. Germline V gives CDR1 LNHNV, CDR2 YYDKDF (reference sequence). CDR3 sequence reads: CATSTWGGGSGANVLTF.

V gene TRBV7-3 combines with J gene TRBJ2-1; the TRBD1 assignment by TCRdb is unverifiable without DNA. The V gene's germline CDR1 is SGHTA and CDR2 FQGTGA. The length of the CDR3 is 16 residues. CDR3 amino acids: CASSRWGGGEVFEQFF. Using reference TRBV7-3 and TRBJ2-1 for the parts outside the CDR3, the full variable domain is GAGVSQTPSNKVTEKGKYVELRCDPISGHTALYWYRQSLGQGPEFLIYFQGTGAADDSGLPNDRFFAVRPEGSVSTLKIQRTERGDSAVYLCASSRWGGGEVFEQFFGPGTRLTVL.